Each of the 12 T cell receptor beta chains below was sequenced from the same sample in a study of cytomegalovirus exposure and HLA in healthy donors. The PCR used 60 Vbeta and 13 Jbeta primers. Produced via immunoSEQ multiplex PCR; TCRdb's table is partial and in-frame only. This table has some 150,000 clones, roughly four fifths appearing once. The sample comprised PBMCs. All receptors come from a man aged 25-45 years in good health and CMV-seropositive.

This clone was counted once. The V call is TRBV6-1, the J call TRBJ2-1; TRBD1 matches 10 bases. After removal of 6 bases from V and 8 bases from J, the junction contained 10 bases not matched to a gene. From germline, CDR1 is MNHNS and CDR2 SASEGT. The CDR3 is made up of 15 amino acids. CDR3 residues: CASRVPGQGWDEQFF. CDR3 bases: TGTGCCAGCAGAGTCCCGGGACAGGGGTGGGATGAGCAGTTCTTC.

This chain connects TRBV7-9 to TRBJ2-1; 8 bases are a match to TRBD2. The germline CDR1 and CDR2 sequences are SEHNR and FQNEAQ (reference sequence). The CDR3 sequence is 15 residues long. The J segment lost 4 bases and the V segment lost 5 bases, leaving 7 bases of the junction unmatched. This CDR3 reads CASSPVPGGYNEQFF. CDR3 DNA: TGTGCCAGCAGCCCAGTTCCGGGGGGGTACAATGAGCAGTTCTTC.

This clone came up once. V and J are TRBV7-9 and TRBJ2-7, with TRBD2 matching 14 bases. The CDR3 extends over 15 amino acids. The ends lost 5 bases at V and 3 bases at J; junction bases unmatched: 3. Germline lookup yields CDR1 SEHNR and CDR2 FQNEAQ (reference sequence). DNA of the CDR3: TGTGCCAGCAGCCCCGGACTAGCGGGGGGCTACGAGCAGTACTTC. Protein: CASSPGLAGGYEQYF.

A single count supports this clone. The CDR3 is CASSLVGGNYGYTF. The CDR3 nucleotides are TGTGCCAGCAGCTTGGTAGGGGGTAACTATGGCTACACCTTC. The J gene is TRBJ1-2, the V gene TRBV5-6; maybe TRBD1 (6 bases). The CDR3 has 14 residues. The germline gives CDR1 SGHDT, CDR2 YYEEEE. The V end was cut by 0 bases, the J end by 1 base, with 7 bases between.

A note on this clone: One end of the junction varies from germline; a read error may be responsible. The chain recombines TRBV7-9 with TRBJ1-2, with TRBD1 matching 9 bases. Germline V CDR1 and CDR2: SEHNR, FQNEAQ (reference sequence). CDR3 length: 12 residues. This chain's CDR3 is CSSSLTGGGYTF. CDR3 in DNA: TGTTCCAGCAGCCTGACAGGGGGTGGCTACACCTTC.

This clone was detected once. V usage is TRBV6-5 and J usage is TRBJ1-1, with 7 bases fitting TRBD1. V lost 5 bases to trimming and J lost 3 bases; unmatched junction nucleotides: 9. CDR1 is MNHEY and CDR2 is SVGAGI in the germline V gene. The CDR3 consists of 15 residues. The CDR3 nucleotides are TGTGCCAGCAGTCTTCGACAGGGTATGGACACTGAAGCTTTCTTT. This sequence encodes CASSLRQGMDTEAFF.

This clone has just a few counts. This chain links TRBV9 with TRBJ2-2; a possible D gene is TRBD2 (6 bases). The CDR3 spans 15 residues. Germline-derived CDR1 and CDR2 are SGDLS and YYNGEE. The V and J ends lost 4 bases and 5 bases respectively, with 15 bases between them. The DNA for the CDR3 is TGTGCCAGCAGCCCCCCAGAGGAGGGGACCGGGGAGCTGTTTTTT. This gives the protein CASSPPEEGTGELFF.

This chain links TRBV19 with TRBJ1-1, with D possibly being TRBD1 (6 bases). Germline V CDR1 and CDR2: LNHDA, SQIVND (reference sequence). With 9 bases removed from V and 5 bases from J, the gap between germline ends came to 22 bases. The CDR3 sequence is 15 residues long. Written as DNA, the CDR3 is TGTGCCAGCAGGGACACCCCCGGTCGAGGGACTGAAGCTTTCTTT. This sequence encodes CASRDTPGRGTEAFF.

This clone was recorded only once. The chain joins TRBV28 to TRBJ1-4; TRBD1 matches at 7 bases. J was trimmed by 3 bases and V by 5 bases; bases with no gene match: 9. The CDR3 totals 16 residues. Germline V gene data show CDR1 as MDHEN and CDR2 as SYDVKM. The DNA for the CDR3 is TGTGCCAGCAGTACACCCGGGACAGCCTCTAATGAAAAACTGTTTTTT. Translating gives CASSTPGTASNEKLFF.

The chain employs TRBV30 and TRBJ2-2, with D possibly matching TRBD1 (5 bases). The CDR3 spans 11 residues. V lost 7 bases to trimming and J lost 5 bases, with 8 bases between them. The germline gives CDR1 GTSNPN, CDR2 SVGIG (reference sequence). Here the CDR3 DNA reads TGTGCCTATCAGGGAACCGGGGAGCTGTTTTTT. Protein sequence: CAYQGTGELFF.

The V gene is TRBV30, the J gene TRBJ2-7, with D perhaps matching TRBD1 (6 bases). Germline CDR1 reads GTSNPN; CDR2 reads SVGIG (reference sequence). The CDR3 has 15 amino acids. Between the trimmed V and J ends, which lost 0 bases and 0 bases, there was a span of 12 bases. CDR3 DNA sequence: TGTGCCTGGAGTGTACTGGGCAGGGGCTCCTACGAGCAGTACTTC. Amino acid sequence: CAWSVLGRGSYEQYF.

The chain is built from TRBV19 and TRBJ1-5; D might be TRBD1 (5 bases). CDR1 is LNHDA, CDR2 SQIVND, per germline (reference sequence). Deletions cut 7 bases from V and 1 base from J, with 14 bases between. The CDR3 loop spans 15 amino acids. The CDR3 loop reads CASKMGGRSNQPQHF. The CDR3 DNA follows: TGTGCCAGTAAAATGGGGGGTCGAAGCAATCAGCCCCAGCATTTT.